The sequence of this T cell receptor beta chain was determined in a study of blood T cells in healthy people across ages. This clonotype is a singleton in its sample. The antigen remains undetermined. PCR was performed a second time for about 6 to 11 cycles using a sample-barcoded 5' primer and a J-beta primer mix. TCRdb used MiXCR to reprocess the 5' RACE reads, holding one entry per CDR3 protein. Among just over 800,000 distinct CDR3 sequences listed, approximately 59% were seen once. Study-level points and caveats: The diversity estimates, figures obtained from one million T cells, were considered underestimates.

The CDR3 consists of 12 residues. V lost 5 bases, J lost 8 bases, and 10 bases lay in between. The sequence came from a man aged 25-45 years in good health. Material: blood. The gene calls are TRBV12-3 or TRBV12-4 and TRBJ2-4; D is perhaps TRBD2 (5 bases). CDR3 protein: CASSTDGDIQYF. In DNA form, the CDR3 reads TGTGCCAGCAGTACCGACGGGGACATTCAGTACTTC.